This T cell receptor (beta chain) was documented in a study of T cells after yellow fever vaccination. Whole-study results and caveats: Some clonotypes were seen in both the CD4 and the CD8 compartments. These made up a small share and likely arose from convergent recombination.

This CDR3 region has 15 residues. From germline, CDR1 is SGHRS and CDR2 YFSETQ. The V gene lost 4 bases and the J gene lost 4 bases, with 12 bases spanning the gap. Comments on this clonotype: Its specificity is unknown.

Via MiXCR, TCRdb re-called the 5' RACE reads, giving one row per CDR3 protein. In the table there are 300,000 to 400,000 distinct CDR3 sequences, around an eighth of which are singletons. This sequence originates from a man between 18 and 35 years old who received the YFV17D yellow fever vaccine. The material sequenced was CD4+ T cells sorted from PBMCs, taken 15 days after the yellow fever booster vaccination. The V and J genes are TRBV5-1 and TRBJ2-6; a possible D gene is TRBD1 (6 bases). CDR3 nucleotides: TGCGCCAGCAGCCTAGACAGGAAAGGGGCCAACGTCCTGACTTTC. It encodes CASSLDRKGANVLTF.